This TCR beta chain was found in a study of T cells in Graves' hyperthyroidism and ophthalmopathy. Study results and caveats: Clonotypes that were expanded in thyroid above 0.001 mostly appeared in blood too.

About this clonotype: Antigen: not known.

Trimming removed 1 base from V and 6 bases from J, with 7 bases in between. The CDR3 loop spans 13 amino acids. In germline, CDR1 is LNHNV, CDR2 YYDKDF (reference sequence). PBMCs stemmed from 10 ml fresh peripheral blood. Researchers took RNA transcripts and amplified the TCR beta CDR3 regions from them. In the first-round RT-PCR of the TCR CDR3, the HTBI primer set was used. TCRdb re-derived calls from the multiplex PCR reads in MiXCR, one entry per CDR3 protein. In the table there are over 700,000 distinct CDR3 sequences, roughly 40% of which are singletons. What was sequenced was blood. This rearrangement joins TRBV15 to TRBJ1-5; no clear D. This sequence was found in a man between 18 and 29 years old with Graves' hyperthyroidism. CDR3 bases: TGTGCCACCAGCAGAGTACCGGCTCAGCCCCAGCATTTT. Its protein product is CATSRVPAQPQHF.